The entry below gives a single T cell receptor beta chain sequence along with its context. Its antigen is as yet unknown. This record belongs to a study of CD8 T cells in Susac syndrome. Points from the study as a whole: TCR sequencing and HLA analysis covered a relatively small number of individuals.

It was with random hexamers that about 0.45 to 1 ug RNA was reverse transcribed. TCRdb passed the immunoSEQ multiplex PCR reads through MiXCR, listing each CDR3 protein once. Among about 120,000 distinct CDR3 sequences listed, 96% were seen once. The source material was CD4+ T cells from PBMCs. The source of this sequence is a human donor with Susac syndrome.

DNA for the CDR3: TGTGCCAGCAGGAGCGTAAGCACAGATACGCAGTATTTT. It translates to CASRSVSTDTQYF. The J gene is TRBJ2-3, the V gene TRBV12-3 or TRBV12-4; D unresolved. The CDR3 spans 13 residues. V was trimmed by 6 bases and J by 0 bases, leaving 7 bases between them.